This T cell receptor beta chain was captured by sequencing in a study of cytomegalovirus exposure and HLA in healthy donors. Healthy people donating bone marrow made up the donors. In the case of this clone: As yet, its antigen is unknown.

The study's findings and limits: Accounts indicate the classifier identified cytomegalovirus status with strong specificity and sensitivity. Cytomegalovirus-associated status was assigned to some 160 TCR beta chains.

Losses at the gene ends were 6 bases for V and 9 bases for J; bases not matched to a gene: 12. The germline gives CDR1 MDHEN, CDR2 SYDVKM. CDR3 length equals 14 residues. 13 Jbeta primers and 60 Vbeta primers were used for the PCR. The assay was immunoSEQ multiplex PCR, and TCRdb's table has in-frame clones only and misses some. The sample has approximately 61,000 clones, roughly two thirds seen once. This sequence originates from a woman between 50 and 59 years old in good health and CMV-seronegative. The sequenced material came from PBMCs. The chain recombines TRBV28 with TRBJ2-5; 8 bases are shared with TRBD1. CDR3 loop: CASRPQGAVMSQYF. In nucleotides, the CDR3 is TGTGCCAGCAGACCCCAGGGGGCCGTTATGTCCCAGTACTTC.